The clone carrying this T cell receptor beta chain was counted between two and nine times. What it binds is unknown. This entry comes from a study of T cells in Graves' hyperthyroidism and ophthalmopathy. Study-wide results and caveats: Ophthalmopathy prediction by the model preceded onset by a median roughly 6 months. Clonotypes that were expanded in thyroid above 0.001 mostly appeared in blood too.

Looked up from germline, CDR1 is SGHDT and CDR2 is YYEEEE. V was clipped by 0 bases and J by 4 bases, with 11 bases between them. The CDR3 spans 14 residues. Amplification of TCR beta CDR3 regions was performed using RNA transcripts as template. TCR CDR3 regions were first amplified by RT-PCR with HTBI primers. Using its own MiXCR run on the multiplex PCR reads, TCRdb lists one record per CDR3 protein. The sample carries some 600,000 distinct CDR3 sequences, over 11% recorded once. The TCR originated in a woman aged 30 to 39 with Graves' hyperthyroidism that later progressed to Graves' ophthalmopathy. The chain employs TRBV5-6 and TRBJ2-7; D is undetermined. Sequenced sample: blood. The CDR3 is CASSLGLAIYEQYF. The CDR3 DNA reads TGTGCCAGCAGCTTGGGGCTTGCGATTTACGAGCAGTACTTC. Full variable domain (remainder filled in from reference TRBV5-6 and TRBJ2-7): DAGVTQSPTHLIKTRGQQVTLRCSPKSGHDTVSWYQQALGQGPQFIFQYYEEEERQRGNFPDRFSGHQFPNYSSELNVNALLLGDSALYLCASSLGLAIYEQYFGPGTRLTVT.